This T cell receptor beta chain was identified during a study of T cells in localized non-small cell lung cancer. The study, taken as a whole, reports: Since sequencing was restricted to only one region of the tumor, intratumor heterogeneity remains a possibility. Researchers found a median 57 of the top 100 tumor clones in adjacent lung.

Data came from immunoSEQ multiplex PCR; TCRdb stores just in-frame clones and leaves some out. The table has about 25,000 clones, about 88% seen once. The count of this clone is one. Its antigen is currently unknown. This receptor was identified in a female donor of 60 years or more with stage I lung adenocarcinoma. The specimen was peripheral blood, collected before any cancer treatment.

The CDR3 DNA sequence: TGTGCCAGCAGTTTTTTGGCTAGGGAAAACACTGAAGCTTTCTTT. It specifies CASSFLARENTEAFF. The rearrangement joins TRBV28 to TRBJ1-1, with unresolved D. Germline CDR1 and CDR2: MDHEN and SYDVKM. The CDR3 contains 15 residues. Trimming took 3 bases from V and 2 from J, leaving 13 bases between them.